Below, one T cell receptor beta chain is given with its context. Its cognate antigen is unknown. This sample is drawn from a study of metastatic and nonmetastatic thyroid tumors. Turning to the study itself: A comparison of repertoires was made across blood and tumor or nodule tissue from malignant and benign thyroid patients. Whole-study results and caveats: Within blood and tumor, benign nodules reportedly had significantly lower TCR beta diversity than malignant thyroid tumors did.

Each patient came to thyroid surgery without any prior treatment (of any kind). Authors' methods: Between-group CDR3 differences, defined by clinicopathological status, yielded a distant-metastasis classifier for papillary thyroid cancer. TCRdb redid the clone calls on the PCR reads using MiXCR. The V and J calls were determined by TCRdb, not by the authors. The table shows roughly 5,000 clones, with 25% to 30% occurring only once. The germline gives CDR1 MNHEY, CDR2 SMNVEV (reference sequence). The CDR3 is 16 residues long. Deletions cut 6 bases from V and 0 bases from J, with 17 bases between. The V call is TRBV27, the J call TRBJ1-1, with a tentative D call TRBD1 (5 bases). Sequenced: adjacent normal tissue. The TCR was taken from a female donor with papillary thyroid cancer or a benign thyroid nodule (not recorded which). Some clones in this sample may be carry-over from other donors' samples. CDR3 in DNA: TGTGCCAGCAGGGGAACAGGCGGCTGGATGAACACTGAAGCTTTCTTT. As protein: CASRGTGGWMNTEAFF.